The clone carrying this T cell receptor (beta chain) was found once. Its antigen is unidentified. Per germline, CDR1 MGHDK and CDR2 SYGVNS. The V gene end was trimmed by 8 bases and the J gene end by 3 bases; junction bases not matched to a gene: 2. The CDR3 runs 12 residues. This specimen comes from a study of cytomegalovirus exposure and HLA in healthy donors. Sequencing was performed with immunoSEQ multiplex PCR; in TCRdb, only in-frame clones are kept and a portion is missing. The sample has roughly 250,000 clones, 85% to 90% seen once. Study results and caveats: Usually a TCR sequence was rare, but some public TCRs were found in many donors.

Sequences were obtained from PBMCs. V gene TRBV25-1 combines with J gene TRBJ2-7, with 9 nucleotides matching TRBD1. This clonotype originated in a man between 18 and 35 years old in good health and CMV-seronegative. The DNA of the CDR3 is TGTGCCAGCTCGACAGGGGGCTACGAGCAGTACTTC. Its translation: CASSTGGYEQYF.